This note documents a single T cell receptor beta chain sequence. Its antigen is not known. The sample comes from a study of T cells in localized non-small cell lung cancer. Generated by immunoSEQ multiplex PCR, the TCRdb table keeps only in-frame clones and is missing some. The data contain 2,500 to 3,500 clones, around 37% of them singletons. Germline V lookup: CDR1 LNHDA, CDR2 SQIVND (reference sequence). The ends lost 5 bases at V and 3 bases at J; junction bases unmatched: 4. This CDR3 has 14 amino acids. Study-level points and caveats: With higher T cell density in blood came longer overall survival. Uninvolved nearby lung showed the greatest T cell clonality, exceeding that found in tumor. One tumor region alone was sequenced, and heterogeneity therefore remains possible.

This sequence joins TRBV19 and TRBJ1-1; 9 bases agree with TRBD1. Sequenced here: lung tumor tissue, sampled before any cancer treatment. The source is a female donor older than 55 with stage I lung adenocarcinoma. The CDR3 region has the DNA TGTGCCAGTAGTGCACAGGGGGCGGACACTGAAGCTTTCTTT. Its protein product is CASSAQGADTEAFF. Supplemented by reference TRBV19 and TRBJ1-1, the full variable domain reads DGGITQSPKYLFRKEGQNVTLSCEQNLNHDAMYWYRQDPGQGLRLIYYSQIVNDFQKGDIAEGYSVSREKKESFPLTVTSAQKNPTAFYLCASSAQGADTEAFFGQGTRLTVV.